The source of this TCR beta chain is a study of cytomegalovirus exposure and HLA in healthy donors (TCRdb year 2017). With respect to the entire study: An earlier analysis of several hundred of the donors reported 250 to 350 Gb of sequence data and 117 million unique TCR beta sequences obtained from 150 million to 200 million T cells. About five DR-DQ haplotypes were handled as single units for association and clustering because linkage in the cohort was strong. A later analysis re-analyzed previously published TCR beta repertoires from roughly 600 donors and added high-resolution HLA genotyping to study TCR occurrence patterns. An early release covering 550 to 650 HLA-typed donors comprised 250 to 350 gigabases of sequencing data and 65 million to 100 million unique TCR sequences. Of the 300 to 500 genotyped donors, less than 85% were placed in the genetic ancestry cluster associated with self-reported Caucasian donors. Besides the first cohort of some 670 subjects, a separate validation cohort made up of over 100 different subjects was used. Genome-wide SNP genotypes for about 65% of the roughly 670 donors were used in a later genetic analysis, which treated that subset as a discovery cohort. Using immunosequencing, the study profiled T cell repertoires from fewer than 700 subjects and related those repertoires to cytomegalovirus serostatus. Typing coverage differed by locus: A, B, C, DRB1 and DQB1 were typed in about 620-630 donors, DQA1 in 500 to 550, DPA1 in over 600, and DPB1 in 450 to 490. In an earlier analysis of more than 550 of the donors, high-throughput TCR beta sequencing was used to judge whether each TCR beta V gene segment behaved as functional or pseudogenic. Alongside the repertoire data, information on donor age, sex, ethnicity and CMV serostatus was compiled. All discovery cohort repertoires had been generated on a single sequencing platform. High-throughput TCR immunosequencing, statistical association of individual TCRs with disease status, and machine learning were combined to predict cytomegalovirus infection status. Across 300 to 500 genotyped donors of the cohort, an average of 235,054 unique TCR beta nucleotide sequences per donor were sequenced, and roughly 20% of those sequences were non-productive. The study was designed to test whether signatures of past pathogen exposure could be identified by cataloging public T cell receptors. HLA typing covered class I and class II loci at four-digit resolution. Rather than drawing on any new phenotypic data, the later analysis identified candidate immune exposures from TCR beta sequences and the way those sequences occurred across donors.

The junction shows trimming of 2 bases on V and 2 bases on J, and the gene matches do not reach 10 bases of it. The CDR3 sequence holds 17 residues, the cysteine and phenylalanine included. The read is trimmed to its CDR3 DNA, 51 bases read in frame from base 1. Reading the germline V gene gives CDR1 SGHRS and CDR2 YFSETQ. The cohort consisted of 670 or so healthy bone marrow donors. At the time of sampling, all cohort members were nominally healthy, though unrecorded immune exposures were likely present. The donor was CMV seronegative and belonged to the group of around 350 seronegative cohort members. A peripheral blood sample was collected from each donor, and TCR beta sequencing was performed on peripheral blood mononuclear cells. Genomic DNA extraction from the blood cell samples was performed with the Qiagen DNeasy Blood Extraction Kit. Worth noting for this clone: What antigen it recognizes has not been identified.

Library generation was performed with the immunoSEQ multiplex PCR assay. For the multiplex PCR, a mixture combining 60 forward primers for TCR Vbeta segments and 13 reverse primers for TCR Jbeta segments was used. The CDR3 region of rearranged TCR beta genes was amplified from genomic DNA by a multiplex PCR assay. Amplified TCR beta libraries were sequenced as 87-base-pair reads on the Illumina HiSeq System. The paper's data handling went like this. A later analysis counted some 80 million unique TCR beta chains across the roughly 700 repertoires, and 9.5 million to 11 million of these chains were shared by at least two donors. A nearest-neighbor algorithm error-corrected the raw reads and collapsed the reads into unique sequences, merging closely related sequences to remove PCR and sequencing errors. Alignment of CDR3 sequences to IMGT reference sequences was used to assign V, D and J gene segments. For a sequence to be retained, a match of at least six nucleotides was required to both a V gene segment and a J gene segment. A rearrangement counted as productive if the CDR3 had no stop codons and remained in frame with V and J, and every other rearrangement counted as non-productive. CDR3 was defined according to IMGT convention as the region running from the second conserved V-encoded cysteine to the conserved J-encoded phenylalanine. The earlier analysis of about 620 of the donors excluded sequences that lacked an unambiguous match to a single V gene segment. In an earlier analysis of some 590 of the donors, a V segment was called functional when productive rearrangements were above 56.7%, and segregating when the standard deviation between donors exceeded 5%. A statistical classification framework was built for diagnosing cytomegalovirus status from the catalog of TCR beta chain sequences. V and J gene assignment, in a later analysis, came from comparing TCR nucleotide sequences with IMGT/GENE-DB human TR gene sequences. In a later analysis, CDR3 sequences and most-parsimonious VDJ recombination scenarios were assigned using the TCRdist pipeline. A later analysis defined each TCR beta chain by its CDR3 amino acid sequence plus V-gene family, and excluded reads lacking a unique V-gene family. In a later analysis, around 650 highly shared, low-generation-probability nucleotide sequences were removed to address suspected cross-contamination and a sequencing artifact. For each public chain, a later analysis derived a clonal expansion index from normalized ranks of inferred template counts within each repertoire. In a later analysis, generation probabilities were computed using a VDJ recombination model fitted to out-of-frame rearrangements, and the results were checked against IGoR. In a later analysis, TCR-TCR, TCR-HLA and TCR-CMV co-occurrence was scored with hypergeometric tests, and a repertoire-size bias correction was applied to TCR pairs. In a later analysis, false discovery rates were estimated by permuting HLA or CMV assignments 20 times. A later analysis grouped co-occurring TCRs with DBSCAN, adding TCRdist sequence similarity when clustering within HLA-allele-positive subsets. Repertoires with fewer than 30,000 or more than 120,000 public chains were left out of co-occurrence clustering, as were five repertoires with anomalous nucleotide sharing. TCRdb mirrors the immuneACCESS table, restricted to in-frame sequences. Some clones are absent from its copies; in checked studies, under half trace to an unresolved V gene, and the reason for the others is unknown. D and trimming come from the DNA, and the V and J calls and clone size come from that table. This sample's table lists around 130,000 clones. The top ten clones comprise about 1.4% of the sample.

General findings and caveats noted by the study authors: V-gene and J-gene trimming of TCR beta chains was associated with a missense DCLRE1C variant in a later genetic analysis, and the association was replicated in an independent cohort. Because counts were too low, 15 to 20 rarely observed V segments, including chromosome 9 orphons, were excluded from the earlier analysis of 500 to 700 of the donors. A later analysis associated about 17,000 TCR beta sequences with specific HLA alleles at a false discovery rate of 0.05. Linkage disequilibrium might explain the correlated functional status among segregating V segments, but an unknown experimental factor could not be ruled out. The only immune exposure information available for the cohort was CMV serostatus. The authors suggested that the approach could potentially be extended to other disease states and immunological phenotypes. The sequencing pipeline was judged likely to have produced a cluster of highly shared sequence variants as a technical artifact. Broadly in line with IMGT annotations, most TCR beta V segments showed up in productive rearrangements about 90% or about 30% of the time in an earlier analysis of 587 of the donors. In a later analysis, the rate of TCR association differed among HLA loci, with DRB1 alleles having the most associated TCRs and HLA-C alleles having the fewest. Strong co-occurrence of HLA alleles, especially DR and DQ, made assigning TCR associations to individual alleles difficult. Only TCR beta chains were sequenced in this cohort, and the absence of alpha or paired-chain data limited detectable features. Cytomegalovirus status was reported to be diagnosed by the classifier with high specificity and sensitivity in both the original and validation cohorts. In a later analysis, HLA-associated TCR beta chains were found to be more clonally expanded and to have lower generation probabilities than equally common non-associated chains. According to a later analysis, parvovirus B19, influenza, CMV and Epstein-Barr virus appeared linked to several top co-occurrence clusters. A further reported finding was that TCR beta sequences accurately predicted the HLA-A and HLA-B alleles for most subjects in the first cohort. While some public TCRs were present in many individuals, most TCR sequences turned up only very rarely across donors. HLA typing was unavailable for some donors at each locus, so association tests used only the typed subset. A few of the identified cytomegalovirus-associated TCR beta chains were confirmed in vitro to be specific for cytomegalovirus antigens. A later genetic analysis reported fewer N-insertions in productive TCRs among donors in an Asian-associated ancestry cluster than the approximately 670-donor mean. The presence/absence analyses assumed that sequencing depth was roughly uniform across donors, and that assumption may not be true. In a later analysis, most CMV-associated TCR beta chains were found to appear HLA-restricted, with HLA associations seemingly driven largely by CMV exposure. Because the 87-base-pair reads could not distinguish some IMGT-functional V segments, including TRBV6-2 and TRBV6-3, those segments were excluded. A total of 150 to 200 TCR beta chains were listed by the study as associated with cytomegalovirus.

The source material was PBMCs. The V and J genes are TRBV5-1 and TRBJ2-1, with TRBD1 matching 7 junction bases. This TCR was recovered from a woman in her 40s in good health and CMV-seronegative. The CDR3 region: CASSFYQGQDAYNEQFF. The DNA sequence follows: TGCGCCAGCAGCTTTTACCAAGGACAGGATGCCTACAATGAGCAGTTCTTC.